Below, 18 T cell receptor beta chains from the same sample are listed, as sequenced in a study of sequential checkpoint blockade in melanoma. Sample treatment: randomized to nivolumab then ipilimumab (arm A) or the reverse (arm B). Data came from immunoSEQ multiplex PCR; TCRdb stores just in-frame clones and leaves some out. The data contain 6,800 or so clones, about four fifths of them singletons. Sequenced material: CD8+ T cells sorted from blood (inferred from file names), taken from a patient given nivolumab and ipilimumab in sequence. These receptors were taken from a human donor with melanoma.

This clone was recorded only once. The chain joins TRBV9 to TRBJ2-7, with 8 positions matching TRBD2. In germline, CDR1 is SGDLS, CDR2 YYNGEE. Trimming cost V 3 bases and J 4 bases; bases outside gene matches: 6. CDR3 length equals 14 residues. CDR3 nucleotide sequence: TGTGCCAGCAGCGATAGCGGGACCCTTTACGAGCAGTACTTC. Translation: CASSDSGTLYEQYF.

By sample fraction, this clone is medium-sized. This chain connects TRBV19 to TRBJ2-1; TRBD1 is a possible D gene (7 bases). The CDR3 loop spans 17 amino acids. The V and J ends lost 8 bases and 0 bases respectively, with 20 bases between them. Germline V gives CDR1 LNHDA, CDR2 SQIVND (reference sequence). The CDR3 loop is CASPGTPGGSSYNEQFF. The CDR3 nucleotides are TGTGCCAGTCCCGGGACACCAGGGGGGAGCTCCTACAATGAGCAGTTCTTC.

The J gene is TRBJ2-5, the V gene TRBV28; 13 bases are a match to TRBD2. CDR3 length: 15 residues. V lost 6 bases, J lost 4 bases, and 5 bases stayed unmatched. CDR1 and CDR2 from the germline V gene are MDHEN and SYDVKM. Here the CDR3 reads CASSPGLAGVETQYF. In DNA, the CDR3 is TGTGCCAGCAGCCCTGGACTAGCGGGAGTAGAGACCCAGTACTTC.

This sequence joins TRBV7-9 and TRBJ2-5; TRBD2 matches 9 bases. Per the germline V gene, CDR1 is SEHNR and CDR2 is FQNEAQ (reference sequence). Trimming took 6 bases from V and 4 from J; bases not matched to a gene: 9. This CDR3 contains 15 residues. This CDR3 reads CASSSRGRAGETQYF. The CDR3 DNA reads as TGTGCCAGCAGTTCTCGCGGGAGGGCAGGAGAGACCCAGTACTTC.

V usage is TRBV11-2 and J usage is TRBJ2-7; TRBD2 matches 11 bases. The V segment lost 5 bases and the J segment 3 bases; nucleotides outside the gene matches: 6. CDR3 length: 15 amino acids. Germline lookup yields CDR1 SGHAT and CDR2 FQNNGV. The CDR3 DNA reads TGTGCCAGCAGCCCCGGACTAGCGGGCAGCTACGAGCAGTACTTC. This encodes CASSPGLAGSYEQYF.

V and J are TRBV19 and TRBJ2-7; weak D call: TRBD1 (6 bases). Trimming shortened V by 4 bases and J by 5 bases, and 12 bases separated the two germline ends. The CDR3 has 13 residues. Germline V CDR1 and CDR2: LNHDA, SQIVND (reference sequence). The CDR3 sequence is CASSTTGQNEQYF. CDR3 in DNA: TGTGCCAGTAGTACCACAGGGCAGAACGAGCAGTACTTC.

This clone was detected only a few times. This chain links TRBV28 with TRBJ2-7; TRBD2 agrees at 8 bases. Germline CDR1 is MDHEN and CDR2 is SYDVKM. This CDR3 region has 15 residues. Trimming took 6 bases from V and 5 from J; bases not matched to a gene: 12. Here the CDR3 reads CASSPYAGRGDEQYF. The CDR3 DNA reads as TGTGCCAGCAGCCCCTATGCCGGGAGGGGCGACGAGCAGTACTTC.

This chain uses TRBV7-9 with TRBJ2-1; the match to TRBD2 covers 9 bases. Trimming took 4 bases from V and 7 from J; bases not matched to a gene: 11. Germline CDR1 reads SEHNR; CDR2 reads FQNEAQ (reference sequence). The CDR3 consists of 16 residues. CDR3 residues: CASSSLAGPLRNEQFF. The CDR3 DNA follows: TGTGCCAGCAGCTCTCTAGCGGGACCCCTCCGGAATGAGCAGTTCTTC.

This chain joins TRBV4-1 and TRBJ2-7; 9 nucleotides match TRBD1. CDR3 length equals 18 residues. Germline V gene data show CDR1 as MGHRA and CDR2 as YSYEKL. J lost 6 bases, V lost 1 base, and 16 bases had no gene match. In DNA, the CDR3 is TGCGCCAGCAGCCAAGTCCCGCACCGGGACAGGGTTTCCCTCGAGCAGTACTTC. Protein product: CASSQVPHRDRVSLEQYF.

The CDR3 DNA is TGTGCCAGCAGCTTAGGGGCGGGAGGGCCTTTGACTACGCAGTATTTT. Translating it yields CASSLGAGGPLTTQYF. The chain combines TRBV7-6 with TRBJ2-3, with 9 positions matching TRBD2. The junction had 10 bases not matched to a gene; V was cut back by 1 base and J by 8 bases. In germline, CDR1 is SGHVS, CDR2 FNYEAQ. This CDR3 contains 16 residues. The whole variable domain, filled in from reference TRBV7-6 and TRBJ2-3, reads GAGVSQSPRYKVTKRGQDVALRCDPISGHVSLYWYRQALGQGPEFLTYFNYEAQQDKSGLPNDRFSAERPEGSISTLTIQRTEQRDSAMYRCASSLGAGGPLTTQYFGPGTRLTVL.

The chain combines TRBV7-2 with TRBJ1-4; TRBD1 agrees at 10 bases. This CDR3 has 15 residues. Germline loops: CDR1 SGHTA, CDR2 FQGNSA. The V segment lost 5 bases and the J segment 8 bases; nucleotides outside the gene matches: 8. The CDR3, as DNA: TGTGCCAGCAGCCTAGGGACAGGGGCAGGGGAAAAACTGTTTTTT. This codes for CASSLGTGAGEKLFF.

The chain couples TRBV30 to TRBJ2-7, with unresolved D. Germline V gives CDR1 GTSNPN, CDR2 SVGIG (reference sequence). Between the trimmed V and J ends, which lost 8 bases and 2 bases, there was a span of 10 bases. This CDR3 spans 11 amino acids. The CDR3 region is CAVEWAYEQYF. The CDR3 nucleotides read TGTGCCGTGGAGTGGGCCTACGAGCAGTACTTC.

The V call is TRBV28, the J call TRBJ2-1; perhaps TRBD2 as D (5 bases). Germline values: CDR1 MDHEN, CDR2 SYDVKM. This CDR3 is 12 amino acids long. The ends were cut back, 10 bases at V and 5 bases at J, with 12 bases in the middle. CDR3 region: CATRDGDNEQFF. The CDR3 bases are TGTGCCACCAGAGACGGGGACAATGAGCAGTTCTTC. The whole variable domain, filled in from reference TRBV28 and TRBJ2-1, reads DVKVTQSSRYLVKRTGEKVFLECVQDMDHENMFWYRQDPGLGLRLIYFSYDVKMKEKGDIPEGYSVSREKKERFSLILESASTNQTSMYLCATRDGDNEQFFGPGTRLTVL.

This clone has a handful of counts. CDR3 in DNA: TGTGCCAGTGGACTAGCGGGAGTTTTGGGCTACAATGAGCAGTTCTTC. It is translated as CASGLAGVLGYNEQFF. This chain connects TRBV19 to TRBJ2-1; 13 positions agree with TRBD2. CDR1 is LNHDA, CDR2 SQIVND, per germline (reference sequence). Germline trimming cut 8 bases from V and 3 bases from J; bases unmatched to any gene: 7. The CDR3 runs 16 residues.

The V call is TRBV29-1, the J call TRBJ2-1; D perhaps matches TRBD1 (5 bases). This CDR3 contains 11 residues. Trimming stripped 3 bases from V and 7 bases from J, with 7 bases between. Germline V CDR1 and CDR2: SQVTM, ANQGSEA. CDR3 sequence reads: CSVEGPNEQFF. In DNA form, the CDR3 reads TGCAGCGTTGAGGGGCCAAATGAGCAGTTCTTC.

V is TRBV5-4 and J is TRBJ2-3; 11 bases map to TRBD1. Per the germline V gene, CDR1 is SGHNT and CDR2 is YYREEE (reference sequence). The CDR3 is 13 amino acids. V shed 9 bases, J shed 4 bases, and the junction held 4 bases outside the gene matches. The CDR3 spells CATRDRGSDTQYF. The CDR3 coding sequence is TGTGCCACCAGGGACAGGGGGTCAGATACGCAGTATTTT.

The V gene is TRBV27, the J gene TRBJ2-3, with 8 bases that match TRBD2. Germline V gene lookup returns CDR1 MNHEY and CDR2 SMNVEV (reference sequence). The CDR3 is 17 residues long. The V and J ends lost 1 base and 3 bases, in that order; junction bases with no gene match: 9. CDR3 bases: TGTGCCAGCAGTTTATTAATCCCGGGGGGGGGAACAGATACGCAGTATTTT. Its protein is CASSLLIPGGGTDTQYF.

The chain combines TRBV28 with TRBJ2-1; perhaps TRBD2 as D (5 bases). Trimming cost V 4 bases and J 0 bases, with 16 bases left between them. The length of the CDR3 is 17 residues. Germline V gives CDR1 MDHEN, CDR2 SYDVKM. The DNA of the CDR3 is TGTGCCAGCAGTTGGGGAATACGGGGAAGCTCCTACAATGAGCAGTTCTTC. It yields the protein CASSWGIRGSSYNEQFF.